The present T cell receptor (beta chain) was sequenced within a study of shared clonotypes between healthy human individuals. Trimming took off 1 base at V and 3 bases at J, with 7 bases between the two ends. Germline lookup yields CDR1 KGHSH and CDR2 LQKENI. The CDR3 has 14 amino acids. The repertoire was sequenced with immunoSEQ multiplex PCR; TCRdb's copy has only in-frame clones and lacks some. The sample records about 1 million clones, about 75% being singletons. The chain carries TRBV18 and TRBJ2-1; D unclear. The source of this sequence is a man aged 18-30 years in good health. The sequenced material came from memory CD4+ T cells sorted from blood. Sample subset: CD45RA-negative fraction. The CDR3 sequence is CASSPRKDYNEQFF. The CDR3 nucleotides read TGTGCCAGCTCACCACGGAAGGACTACAATGAGCAGTTCTTC.